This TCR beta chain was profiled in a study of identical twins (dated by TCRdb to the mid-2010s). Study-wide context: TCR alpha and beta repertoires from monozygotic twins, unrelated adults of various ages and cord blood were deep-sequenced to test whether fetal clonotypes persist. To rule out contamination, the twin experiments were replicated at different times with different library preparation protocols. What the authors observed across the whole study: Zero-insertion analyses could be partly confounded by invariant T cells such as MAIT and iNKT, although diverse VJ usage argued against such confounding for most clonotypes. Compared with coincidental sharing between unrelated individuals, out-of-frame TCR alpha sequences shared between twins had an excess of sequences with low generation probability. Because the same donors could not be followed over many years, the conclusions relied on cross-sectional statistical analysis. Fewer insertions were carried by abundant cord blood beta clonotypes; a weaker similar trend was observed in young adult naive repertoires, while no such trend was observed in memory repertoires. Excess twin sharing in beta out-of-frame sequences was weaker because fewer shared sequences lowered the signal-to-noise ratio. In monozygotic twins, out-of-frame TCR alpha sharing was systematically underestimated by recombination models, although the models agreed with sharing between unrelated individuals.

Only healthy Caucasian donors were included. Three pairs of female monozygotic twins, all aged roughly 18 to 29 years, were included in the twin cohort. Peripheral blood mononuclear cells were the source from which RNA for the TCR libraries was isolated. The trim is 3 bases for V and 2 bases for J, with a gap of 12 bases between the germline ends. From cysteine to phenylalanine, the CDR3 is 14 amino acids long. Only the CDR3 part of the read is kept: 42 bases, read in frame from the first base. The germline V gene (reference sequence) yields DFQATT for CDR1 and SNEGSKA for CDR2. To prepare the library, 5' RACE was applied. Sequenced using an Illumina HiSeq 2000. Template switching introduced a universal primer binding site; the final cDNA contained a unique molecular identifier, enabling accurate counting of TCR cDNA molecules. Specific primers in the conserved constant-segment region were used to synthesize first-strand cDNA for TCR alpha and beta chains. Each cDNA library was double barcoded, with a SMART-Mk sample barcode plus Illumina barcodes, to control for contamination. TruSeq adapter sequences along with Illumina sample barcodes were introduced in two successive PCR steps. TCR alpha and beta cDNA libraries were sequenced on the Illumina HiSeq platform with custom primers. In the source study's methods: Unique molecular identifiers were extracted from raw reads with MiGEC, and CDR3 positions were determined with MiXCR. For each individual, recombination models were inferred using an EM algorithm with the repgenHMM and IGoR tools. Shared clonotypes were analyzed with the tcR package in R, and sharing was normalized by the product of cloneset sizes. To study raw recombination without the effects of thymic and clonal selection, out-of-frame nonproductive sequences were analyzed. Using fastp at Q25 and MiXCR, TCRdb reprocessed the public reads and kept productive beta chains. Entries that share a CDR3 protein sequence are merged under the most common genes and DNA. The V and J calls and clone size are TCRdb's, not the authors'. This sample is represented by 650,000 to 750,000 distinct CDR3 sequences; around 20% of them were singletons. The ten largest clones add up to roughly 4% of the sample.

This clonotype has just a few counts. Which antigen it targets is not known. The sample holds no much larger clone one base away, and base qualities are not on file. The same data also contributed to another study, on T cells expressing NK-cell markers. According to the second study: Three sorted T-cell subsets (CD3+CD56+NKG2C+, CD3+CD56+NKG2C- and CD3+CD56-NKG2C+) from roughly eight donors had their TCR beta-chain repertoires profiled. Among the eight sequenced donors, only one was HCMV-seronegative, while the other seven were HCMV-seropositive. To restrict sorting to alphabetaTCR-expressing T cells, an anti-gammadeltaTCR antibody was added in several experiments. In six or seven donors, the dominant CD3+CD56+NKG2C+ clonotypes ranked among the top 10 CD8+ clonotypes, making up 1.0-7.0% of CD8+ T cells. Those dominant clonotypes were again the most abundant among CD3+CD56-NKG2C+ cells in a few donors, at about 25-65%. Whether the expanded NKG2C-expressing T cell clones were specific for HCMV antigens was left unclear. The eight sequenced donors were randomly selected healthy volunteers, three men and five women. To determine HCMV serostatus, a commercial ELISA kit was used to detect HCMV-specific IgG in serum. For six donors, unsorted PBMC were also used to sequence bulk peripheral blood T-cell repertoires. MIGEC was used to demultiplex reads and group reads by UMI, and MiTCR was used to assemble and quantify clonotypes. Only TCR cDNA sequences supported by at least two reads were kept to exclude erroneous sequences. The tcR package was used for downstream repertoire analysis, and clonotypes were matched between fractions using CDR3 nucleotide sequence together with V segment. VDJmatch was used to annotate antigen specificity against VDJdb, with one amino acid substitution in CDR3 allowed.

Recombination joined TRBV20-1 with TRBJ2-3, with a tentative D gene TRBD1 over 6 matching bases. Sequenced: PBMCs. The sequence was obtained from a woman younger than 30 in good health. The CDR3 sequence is CSARADRATDTQYF. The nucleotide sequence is TGCAGTGCTAGGGCGGACAGAGCCACAGATACGCAGTATTTT.